This section outlines one TCR beta chain sequence together with its context. The record originates from a study of cytomegalovirus exposure and HLA in healthy donors. Use of 60 Vbeta and 13 Jbeta primers characterized the PCR. Measured with immunoSEQ multiplex PCR; TCRdb has only the in-frame clones, and not every one. The table lists around 120,000 clones, around four fifths of them singletons. The ends lost 6 bases at V and 5 bases at J; junction bases unmatched: 7. The CDR3 spans 16 residues. Germline CDR1 is SEHNR and CDR2 is FQNEAQ (reference sequence). This TCR came from a woman aged 40 to 50 in good health and CMV-seropositive. The material sequenced was PBMCs. The V call is TRBV7-9, the J call TRBJ2-3, with 14 bases matching TRBD2. The CDR3: CASRTSGREREDTQYF. CDR3 nucleotide sequence: TGTGCCAGCAGGACTAGCGGGAGGGAGAGGGAAGATACGCAGTATTTT.